Shown below are 2 T cell receptor beta chains from a single sample sequenced in a study of beta chain features in type 1 diabetes. General study results and limits: Moderately but significantly shorter TCRB CDR3s were found in Type 1 diabetes patients in all four CD4+ subsets.

These receptors have no identified antigens. Every bit of the isolated RNA underwent reverse transcription, so sequencing read expressed TCRB transcripts. The table came from immunoSEQ multiplex PCR; TCRdb's copy has only in-frame clones and leaves some out. Of under 850,000 clones listed, roughly 13% were seen once; the top ten hold roughly 0.022%. The sequenced sample consisted of naive CD4+ T cells from blood. These receptors originate from a man younger than 35 with type 1 diabetes.

The chain has TRBV2 and TRBJ1-1; unclear D gene. Trimming took 4 bases from V and 1 from J, leaving 7 bases between them. The CDR3 contains 13 residues. Germline-derived CDR1 and CDR2 are SNHLY and FYNNEI. The CDR3 loop reads CASSVGWNTEAFF. The CDR3 DNA reads as TGTGCCAGCAGTGTTGGCTGGAACACTGAAGCTTTCTTT.

V usage is TRBV27 and J usage is TRBJ2-1, with D perhaps matching TRBD1 (5 bases). Germline V CDR1 and CDR2: MNHEY, SMNVEV (reference sequence). This CDR3 has 11 residues. V gave up 2 bases and J gave up 10 bases, with 6 bases separating them. The CDR3 nucleotides read TGTGCCAGCAGTTTACAGGGAGAGCAGTTCTTC. This translates into CASSLQGEQFF.